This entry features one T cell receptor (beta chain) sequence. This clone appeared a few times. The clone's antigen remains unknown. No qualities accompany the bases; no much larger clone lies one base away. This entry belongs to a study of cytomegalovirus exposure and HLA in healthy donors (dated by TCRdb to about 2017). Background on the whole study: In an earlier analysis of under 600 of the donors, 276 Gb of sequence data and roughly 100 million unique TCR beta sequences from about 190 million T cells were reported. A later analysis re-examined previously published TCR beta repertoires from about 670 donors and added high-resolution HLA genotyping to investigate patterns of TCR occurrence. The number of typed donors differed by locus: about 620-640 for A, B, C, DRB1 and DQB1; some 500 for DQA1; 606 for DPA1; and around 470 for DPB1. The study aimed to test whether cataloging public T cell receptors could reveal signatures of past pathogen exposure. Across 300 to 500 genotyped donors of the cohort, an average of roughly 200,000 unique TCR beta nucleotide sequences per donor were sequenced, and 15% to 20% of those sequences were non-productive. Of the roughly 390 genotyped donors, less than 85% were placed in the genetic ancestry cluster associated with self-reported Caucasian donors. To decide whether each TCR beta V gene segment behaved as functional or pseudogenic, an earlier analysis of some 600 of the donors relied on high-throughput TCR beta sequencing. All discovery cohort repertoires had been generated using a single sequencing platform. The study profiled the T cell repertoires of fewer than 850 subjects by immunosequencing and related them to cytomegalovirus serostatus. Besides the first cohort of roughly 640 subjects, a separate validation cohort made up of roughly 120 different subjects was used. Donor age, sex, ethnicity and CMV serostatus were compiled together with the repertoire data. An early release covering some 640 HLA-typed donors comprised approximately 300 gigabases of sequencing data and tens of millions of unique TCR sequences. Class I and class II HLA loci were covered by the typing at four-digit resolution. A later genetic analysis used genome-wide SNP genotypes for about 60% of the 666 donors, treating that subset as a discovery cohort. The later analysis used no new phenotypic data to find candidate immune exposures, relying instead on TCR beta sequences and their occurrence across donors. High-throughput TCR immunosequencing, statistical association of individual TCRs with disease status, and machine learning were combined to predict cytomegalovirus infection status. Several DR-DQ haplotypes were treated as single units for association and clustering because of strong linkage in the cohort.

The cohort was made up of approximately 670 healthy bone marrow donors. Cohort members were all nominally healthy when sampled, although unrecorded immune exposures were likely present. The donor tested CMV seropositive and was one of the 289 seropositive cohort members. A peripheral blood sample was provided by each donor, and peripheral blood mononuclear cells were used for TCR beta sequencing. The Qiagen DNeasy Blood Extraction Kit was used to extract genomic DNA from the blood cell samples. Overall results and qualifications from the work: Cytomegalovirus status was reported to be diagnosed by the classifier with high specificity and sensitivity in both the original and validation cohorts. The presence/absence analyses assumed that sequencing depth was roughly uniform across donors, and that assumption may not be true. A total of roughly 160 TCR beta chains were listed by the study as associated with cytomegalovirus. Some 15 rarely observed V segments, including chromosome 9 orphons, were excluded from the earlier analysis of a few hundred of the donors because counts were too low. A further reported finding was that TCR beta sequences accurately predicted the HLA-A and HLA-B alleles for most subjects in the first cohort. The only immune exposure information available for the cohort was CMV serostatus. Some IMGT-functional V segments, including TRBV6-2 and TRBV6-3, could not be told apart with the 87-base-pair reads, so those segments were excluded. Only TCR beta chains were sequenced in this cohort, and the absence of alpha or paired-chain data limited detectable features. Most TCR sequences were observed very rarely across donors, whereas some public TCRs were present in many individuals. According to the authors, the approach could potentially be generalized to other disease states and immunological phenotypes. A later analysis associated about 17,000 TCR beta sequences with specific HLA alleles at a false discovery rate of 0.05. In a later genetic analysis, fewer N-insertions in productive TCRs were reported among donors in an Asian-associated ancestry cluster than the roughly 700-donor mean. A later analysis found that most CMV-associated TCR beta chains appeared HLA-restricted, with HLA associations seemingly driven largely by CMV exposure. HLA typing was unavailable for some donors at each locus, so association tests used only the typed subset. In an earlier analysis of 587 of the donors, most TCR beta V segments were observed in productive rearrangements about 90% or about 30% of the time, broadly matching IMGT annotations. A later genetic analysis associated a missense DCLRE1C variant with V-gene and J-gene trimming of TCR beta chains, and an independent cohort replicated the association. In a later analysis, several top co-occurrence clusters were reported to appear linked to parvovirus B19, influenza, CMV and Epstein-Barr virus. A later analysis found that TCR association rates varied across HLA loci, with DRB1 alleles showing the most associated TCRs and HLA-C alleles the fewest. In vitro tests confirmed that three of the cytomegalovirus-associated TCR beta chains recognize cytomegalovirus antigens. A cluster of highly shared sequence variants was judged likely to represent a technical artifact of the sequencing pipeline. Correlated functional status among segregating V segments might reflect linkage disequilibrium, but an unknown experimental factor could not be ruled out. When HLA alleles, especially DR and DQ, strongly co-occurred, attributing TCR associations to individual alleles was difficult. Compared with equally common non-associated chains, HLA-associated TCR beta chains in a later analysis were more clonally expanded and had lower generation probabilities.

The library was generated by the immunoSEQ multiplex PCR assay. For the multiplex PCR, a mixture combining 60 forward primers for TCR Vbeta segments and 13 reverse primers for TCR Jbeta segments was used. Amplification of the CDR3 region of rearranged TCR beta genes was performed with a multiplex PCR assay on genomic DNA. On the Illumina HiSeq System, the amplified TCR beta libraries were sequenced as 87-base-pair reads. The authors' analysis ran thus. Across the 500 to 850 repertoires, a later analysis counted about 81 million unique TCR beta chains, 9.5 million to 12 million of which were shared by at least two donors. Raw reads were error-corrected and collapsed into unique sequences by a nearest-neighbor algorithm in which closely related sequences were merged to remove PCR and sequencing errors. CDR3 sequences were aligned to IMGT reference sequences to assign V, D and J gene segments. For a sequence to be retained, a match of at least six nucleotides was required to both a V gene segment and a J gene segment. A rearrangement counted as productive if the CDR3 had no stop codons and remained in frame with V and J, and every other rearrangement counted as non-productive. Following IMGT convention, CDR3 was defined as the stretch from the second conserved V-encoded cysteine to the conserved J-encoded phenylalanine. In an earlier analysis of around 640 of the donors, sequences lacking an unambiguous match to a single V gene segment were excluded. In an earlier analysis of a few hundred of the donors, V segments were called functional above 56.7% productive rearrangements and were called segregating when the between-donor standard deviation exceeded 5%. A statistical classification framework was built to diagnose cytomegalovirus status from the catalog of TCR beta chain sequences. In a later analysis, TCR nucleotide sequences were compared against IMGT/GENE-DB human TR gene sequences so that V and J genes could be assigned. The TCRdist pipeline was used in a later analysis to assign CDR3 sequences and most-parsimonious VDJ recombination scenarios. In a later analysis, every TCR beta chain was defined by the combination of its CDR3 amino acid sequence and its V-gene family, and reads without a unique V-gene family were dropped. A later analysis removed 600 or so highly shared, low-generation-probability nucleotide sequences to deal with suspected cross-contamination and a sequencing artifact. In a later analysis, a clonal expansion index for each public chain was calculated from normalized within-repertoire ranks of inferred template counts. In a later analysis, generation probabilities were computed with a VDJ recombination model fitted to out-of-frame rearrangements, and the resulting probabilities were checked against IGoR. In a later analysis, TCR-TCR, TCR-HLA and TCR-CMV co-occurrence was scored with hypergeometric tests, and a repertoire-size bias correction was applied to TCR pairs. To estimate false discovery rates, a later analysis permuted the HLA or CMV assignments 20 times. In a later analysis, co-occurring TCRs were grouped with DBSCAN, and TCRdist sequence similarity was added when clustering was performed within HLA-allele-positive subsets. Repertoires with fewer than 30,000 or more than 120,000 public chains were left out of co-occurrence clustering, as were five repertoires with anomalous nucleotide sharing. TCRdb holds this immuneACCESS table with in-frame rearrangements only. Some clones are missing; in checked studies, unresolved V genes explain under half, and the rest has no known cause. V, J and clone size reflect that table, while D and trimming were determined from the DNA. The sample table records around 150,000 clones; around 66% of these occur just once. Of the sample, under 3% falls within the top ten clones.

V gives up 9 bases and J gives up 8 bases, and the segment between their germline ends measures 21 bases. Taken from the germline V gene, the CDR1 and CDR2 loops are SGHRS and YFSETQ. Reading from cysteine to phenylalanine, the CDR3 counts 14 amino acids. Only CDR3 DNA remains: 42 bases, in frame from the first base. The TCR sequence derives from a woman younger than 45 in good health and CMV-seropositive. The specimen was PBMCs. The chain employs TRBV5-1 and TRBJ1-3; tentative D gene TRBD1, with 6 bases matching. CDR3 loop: CATSPGTRSDTIYF. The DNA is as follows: TGCGCCACCTCCCCCGGGACAAGGTCGGACACCATATATTTT.